This T cell receptor (beta chain) was sequenced during a study of shared clonotypes between healthy human individuals. Only in-frame clones appear in the TCRdb table, and some are missing; sequencing was by immunoSEQ multiplex PCR. The table has just over 2,000,000 clones, approximately 95% seen once; the top ten hold approximately 0.13%. The length of the CDR3 is 16 residues. Germline CDR1 reads SGDLS; CDR2 reads YYNGEE. Trimming cost V 3 bases and J 4 bases; bases outside gene matches: 11. The specimen was naive CD4+ T cells sorted from blood. The subset denotes: CD45RA+ positively selected. The clonotype originates from a man between 18 and 35 years old in good health. The chain recombines TRBV9 with TRBJ2-5; 8 nucleotides match TRBD1. The CDR3 DNA follows: TGTGCCAGCAGCGGCGCCTCAGGGGGCGCGGGAGAGACCCAGTACTTC. It codes for CASSGASGGAGETQYF.